These 9 T cell receptor beta chains were all obtained from the same sample, sequenced in a study of blood T cell repertoires in COVID-19. Clones were sequenced by immunoSEQ multiplex PCR, and TCRdb holds only the in-frame ones, with some missing. This table holds 150,000 to 200,000 clones, less than 90% found once. The specimen was peripheral blood. The origin of the receptors is a man in his 60s with acute or convalescent COVID-19.

This clone was seen a handful of times. This chain connects TRBV10-3 to TRBJ1-1; no firm D call. Per the germline V gene, CDR1 is ENHRY and CDR2 is SYGVKD. The germline V and J ends were trimmed by 4 bases and 6 bases, with 9 bases remaining between them. The CDR3 spans 12 residues. The CDR3 reads CAISGRGSEAFF. CDR3 coding DNA: TGTGCCATCAGTGGTCGCGGTTCTGAAGCTTTCTTT.

The chain carries TRBV10-3 and TRBJ2-3, with 12 bases that match TRBD2. CDR3 length: 17 residues. The V and J ends lost 4 bases and 1 base, in that order; junction bases with no gene match: 6. The germline CDR1 and CDR2 sequences are ENHRY and SYGVKD. The DNA of the CDR3 is TGTGCCATCAGTGGACTAGCGGGAGAGGCGGGCACAGATACGCAGTATTTT. It encodes CAISGLAGEAGTDTQYF.

V usage is TRBV2 and J usage is TRBJ1-5; D is perhaps TRBD1 (6 bases). V was clipped by 1 base and J by 4 bases, with 14 bases between them. CDR3 size: 16 residues. The germline gives CDR1 SNHLY, CDR2 FYNNEI. CDR3 DNA: TGTGCCAGCAGTGAAGAGGGACCCAGGGGTAATCAGCCCCAGCATTTT. Amino acids: CASSEEGPRGNQPQHF.

The CDR3 DNA is TGTGCCAGCAGTGAAGCGCGAGGGATACGAGCTGAAGCTTTCTTT. Translated, it gives CASSEARGIRAEAFF. The chain carries TRBV6-1 and TRBJ1-1; D is undetermined. V lost 0 bases and J lost 6, with 14 bases in between. Per germline, CDR1 MNHNS and CDR2 SASEGT. The CDR3 is 15 amino acids.

This chain uses TRBV5-5 with TRBJ1-5; 12 positions match TRBD1. This CDR3 has 17 residues. CDR1 and CDR2 (germline): SGHKS, YYEKEE (reference sequence). V lost 0 bases, J lost 3 bases, and 4 bases stayed unmatched. CDR3 DNA: TGTGCCAGCAGCTTGGTGGGGACAGGGGGCATCAATCAGCCCCAGCATTTT. This codes for CASSLVGTGGINQPQHF.

This clone was detected only a few times. V and J are TRBV19 and TRBJ1-4; maybe TRBD1 (6 bases). The CDR3 length is 16 residues. V dropped 7 bases and J dropped 3 bases, with 18 bases sitting between them. Per germline, CDR1 LNHDA and CDR2 SQIVND (reference sequence). Here the CDR3 DNA reads TGTGCCAGTACCCGGACAGTAGCCGGGGCTAATGAAAAACTGTTTTTT. This translates into CASTRTVAGANEKLFF.

The J gene is TRBJ2-1, the V gene TRBV14, with D uncertain. The CDR3 spans 12 residues. The V gene lost 4 bases and the J gene lost 10 bases, with 11 bases spanning the gap. The germline V gene has CDR1 SGHDN and CDR2 FVKESK. DNA for the CDR3: TGTGCCAGCAGCCCCTCAAATCGGGAGCAGTTCTTC. Translated, it gives CASSPSNREQFF.

This clone was counted only a few times. V gene TRBV5-6 combines with J gene TRBJ1-2; D not resolved. The V end lost 0 bases, the J end lost 2 bases, and 14 bases lay between the germline ends. The germline V gene has CDR1 SGHDT and CDR2 YYEEEE. This CDR3 region has 16 residues. The CDR3 coding sequence is TGTGCCAGCAGCTTGGTCTCCGGGGAGTGGAACTATGGCTACACCTTC. It translates to CASSLVSGEWNYGYTF.

The V and J genes are TRBV15 and TRBJ1-2, with TRBD1 matching 7 bases. The CDR3 length is 14 residues. Trimming took 0 bases from V and 4 from J; bases not matched to a gene: 2. Germline CDR1 and CDR2: LNHNV and YYDKDF (reference sequence). The CDR3: CATSRDRDSYGYTF. The CDR3 DNA sequence: TGTGCCACCAGCAGAGATCGGGACAGCTATGGCTACACCTTC.